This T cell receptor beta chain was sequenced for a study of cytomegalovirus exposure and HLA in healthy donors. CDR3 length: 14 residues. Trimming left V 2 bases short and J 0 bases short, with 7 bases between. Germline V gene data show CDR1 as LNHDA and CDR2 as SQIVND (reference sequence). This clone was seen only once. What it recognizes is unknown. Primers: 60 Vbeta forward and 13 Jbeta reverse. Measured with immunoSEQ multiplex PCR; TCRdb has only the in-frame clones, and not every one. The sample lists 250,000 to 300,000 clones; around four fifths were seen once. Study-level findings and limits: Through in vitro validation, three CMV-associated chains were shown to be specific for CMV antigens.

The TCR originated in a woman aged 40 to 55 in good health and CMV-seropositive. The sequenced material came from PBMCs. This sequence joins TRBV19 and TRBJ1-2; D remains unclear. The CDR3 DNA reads TGTGCCAGTAGTATATACGAGTCTAACTATGGCTACACCTTC. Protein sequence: CASSIYESNYGYTF.